A single sample is the source of the 27 T cell receptor beta chains below, sequenced in a study of shared clonotypes between healthy human individuals. The assay was immunoSEQ multiplex PCR, and TCRdb's table has in-frame clones only and misses some. The table has over 1.5 million clones, 95% to 99% seen once. Source material: naive CD4+ T cells sorted from blood. Subset in this sample: CD45RA+ positively selected. These receptors were taken from a man in his thirties or forties in good health.

The V and J genes are TRBV25-1 and TRBJ1-5, with D tentatively TRBD1 (6 bases). Trimming removed 4 bases at V and 2 bases at J, with 15 bases between. The CDR3 extends over 16 amino acids. Germline-derived CDR1 and CDR2 are MGHDK and SYGVNS. CDR3 nucleotide sequence: TGTGCCAGCAGTGGTCAGTCAGGGGCTGGCAATCAGCCCCAGCATTTT. Protein: CASSGQSGAGNQPQHF.

This rearrangement joins TRBV5-1 to TRBJ2-1; unclear D gene. V shed 0 bases and J shed 0 bases, with 13 bases lying between them. Germline V CDR1 and CDR2: SGHRS, YFSETQ. The CDR3 is 17 amino acids. The CDR3 sequence is CASSLVRGRPSYNEQFF. The CDR3 bases are TGCGCCAGCAGCTTGGTGCGTGGCCGCCCCTCCTACAATGAGCAGTTCTTC.

This clone was seen once. The rearrangement uses TRBV5-5 and TRBJ1-5; the D gene is possibly TRBD1 (5 bases). Germline V lookup: CDR1 SGHKS, CDR2 YYEKEE (reference sequence). V was shortened by 1 base and J by 6 bases, with 14 bases between the two germline ends. CDR3 length: 15 amino acids. DNA for the CDR3: TGTGCCAGCAGCTTGTGGCAGGGAGAGGGTCAGCCCCAGCATTTT. This codes for CASSLWQGEGQPQHF.

The genes are TRBV6-4 and TRBJ2-2; D remains ambiguous. Trimming took 10 bases from V and 8 from J, leaving 17 bases between them. Per the germline V gene, CDR1 is MRHNA and CDR2 is SNTAGT. This CDR3 has 13 amino acids. The CDR3 region has the DNA TGTGCCACTTCGACCGAACTTGGGGGGGAGCTGTTTTTT. It specifies CATSTELGGELFF.

This chain connects TRBV19 to TRBJ2-7; 9 nucleotides line up with TRBD2. The germline gives CDR1 LNHDA, CDR2 SQIVND (reference sequence). J lost 3 bases, V lost 5 bases, and 5 bases had no gene match. The CDR3 totals 14 residues. The CDR3 here is CASSQLAGLYEQYF. The CDR3 coding sequence is TGTGCCAGTAGTCAACTAGCGGGCCTCTACGAGCAGTACTTC.

The chain joins TRBV5-4 to TRBJ2-1, with TRBD2 matching over 8 bases. CDR3 length: 16 residues. The germline CDR1 and CDR2 sequences are SGHNT and YYREEE (reference sequence). CDR3 bases: TGTGCGGGGGGGTTAGCGGGGACCGTAGAACACAATGAGCAGTTCTTC. Translated: CAGGLAGTVEHNEQFF.

The chain has TRBV7-6 and TRBJ2-5; 11 bases are shared with TRBD2. Germline CDR1 and CDR2: SGHVS and FNYEAQ. The CDR3 is 16 amino acids. J gave up 5 bases and V 2 bases, and 7 bases lay outside the gene matches. The CDR3: CASSLRVAGGQETQYF. The CDR3 region has the DNA TGTGCCAGCAGCTTAAGGGTAGCGGGAGGGCAGGAGACCCAGTACTTC. Variable domain in full (rest from reference TRBV7-6 and TRBJ2-5): GAGVSQSPRYKVTKRGQDVALRCDPISGHVSLYWYRQALGQGPEFLTYFNYEAQQDKSGLPNDRFSAERPEGSISTLTIQRTEQRDSAMYRCASSLRVAGGQETQYFGPGTRLLVL.

V gene TRBV28 combines with J gene TRBJ2-3, with D tentatively TRBD1 or TRBD2 (6 bases each). Between the trimmed V and J ends, which lost 3 bases and 4 bases, there was a span of 14 bases. The CDR3 runs 15 residues. Germline-derived CDR1 and CDR2 are MDHEN and SYDVKM. CDR3 DNA: TGTGCCAGCAGTTTTTCGGGGGCTGGCGCAGATACGCAGTATTTT. Residues: CASSFSGAGADTQYF.

The V and J genes are TRBV28 and TRBJ1-4; D perhaps matches TRBD1 (5 bases). Germline V CDR1 and CDR2: MDHEN, SYDVKM. The CDR3 totals 13 residues. Trimming cost V 7 bases and J 8 bases, with 14 bases left between them. CDR3 nucleotide sequence: TGTGCCAGCAAAACGAGGGGCCGGGAAAAACTGTTTTTT. Amino acid sequence: CASKTRGREKLFF.

The V call is TRBV4-2, the J call TRBJ2-1; D not resolved. Germline loops: CDR1 LGHNA, CDR2 YNFKEQ. The CDR3 loop spans 17 amino acids. V gave up 2 bases and J gave up 1 base, with 15 bases separating them. In DNA form, the CDR3 reads TGTGCCAGCAGCCAATACTTAGGGATGCTGTCCTACAATGAGCAGTTCTTC. It specifies CASSQYLGMLSYNEQFF.

The rearrangement uses TRBV2 and TRBJ1-1, with 7 nucleotides matching TRBD1. J gave up 0 bases and V 4 bases, and 5 bases lay outside the gene matches. Germline V gene data show CDR1 as SNHLY and CDR2 as FYNNEI. This CDR3 contains 15 residues. The CDR3 region has the DNA TGTGCCAGCAGTGTCCCCGGGACAGTGAACACTGAAGCTTTCTTT. Translating it yields CASSVPGTVNTEAFF.

The chain combines TRBV11-2 with TRBJ2-5; possibly TRBD1 for D (6 bases). The CDR3 contains 14 residues. CDR1 is SGHAT and CDR2 is FQNNGV in the germline V gene. V was clipped by 2 bases and J by 5 bases, with 12 bases between them. The CDR3 region is CASSLQGLRETQYF. The CDR3 DNA sequence: TGTGCCAGCAGCTTACAGGGGTTGAGGGAGACCCAGTACTTC.

This rearrangement joins TRBV28 to TRBJ1-4; tentative D call: TRBD1 (6 bases). From germline, CDR1 is MDHEN and CDR2 SYDVKM. V lost 6 bases and J lost 6, with 11 bases in between. The CDR3 consists of 13 residues. The CDR3 DNA follows: TGTGCCAGCAGGGGGGCCGGGGATGAAAAACTGTTTTTT. Protein sequence: CASRGAGDEKLFF.

V is TRBV19 and J is TRBJ1-5; D unclear. CDR3 length equals 16 residues. Trimming removed 5 bases at V and 0 bases at J, with 14 bases between. CDR1 and CDR2 from the germline V gene are LNHDA and SQIVND (reference sequence). The CDR3 bases are TGTGCCAGTAGTTTTGGACGGGCCCTTAGCAATCAGCCCCAGCATTTT. Translated, it gives CASSFGRALSNQPQHF.

The chain links TRBV7-2 to TRBJ2-1; 8 nucleotides line up with TRBD2. The V gene's germline CDR1 is SGHTA and CDR2 FQGNSA. V dropped 4 bases and J dropped 2; count of bases not matched to a gene: 4. The CDR3 totals 15 residues. The CDR3 DNA reads as TGTGCCAGCAGCTATCTGCGGGGGGCCTACAATGAGCAGTTCTTC. Translating it yields CASSYLRGAYNEQFF.

Points on this clone: Other DNA sequences from this sample encode an identical CDR3 as well. The CDR3 sequence is CASSSGQYEETQYF. The DNA for the CDR3 is TGTGCCAGCAGCTCTGGACAGTATGAAGAGACCCAGTACTTC. V usage is TRBV7-9 and J usage is TRBJ2-5, with D perhaps matching TRBD1 (6 bases). V shed 4 bases and J shed 3 bases, with 12 bases lying between them. The germline V gene has CDR1 SEHNR and CDR2 FQNEAQ (reference sequence). The CDR3 totals 14 residues.

The chain is built from TRBV7-8 and TRBJ2-7; D possibly corresponds to TRBD1 (5 bases). This CDR3 has 16 amino acids. The V gene lost 3 bases and the J gene lost 1 base, with 16 bases spanning the gap. Germline values: CDR1 SGHVS, CDR2 FQNEAQ. The CDR3 loop is CASSFGPPGSSYEQYF. The CDR3 DNA sequence: TGTGCCAGCAGCTTCGGACCGCCAGGGTCGTCCTACGAGCAGTACTTC.

This sequence joins TRBV6-1 and TRBJ2-1; D may be TRBD2 (6 bases). This CDR3 comprises 14 residues. The V gene lost 8 bases and the J gene lost 0 bases, with 11 bases spanning the gap. CDR1 MNHNS and CDR2 SASEGT come from the germline V gene. As DNA, the CDR3 is TGTGCCAGCGGTCGGGAGTTCTCCTACAATGAGCAGTTCTTC. This codes for CASGREFSYNEQFF.

The chain couples TRBV7-6 to TRBJ2-7; 14 nucleotides match TRBD2. The CDR3 has 15 amino acids. Germline CDR1 is SGHVS and CDR2 is FNYEAQ. The V segment lost 5 bases and the J segment 3 bases; nucleotides outside the gene matches: 3. CDR3: CASSIGLAGGYEQYF. In DNA, the CDR3 is TGTGCCAGCAGCATCGGACTAGCGGGAGGCTACGAGCAGTACTTC.

This clone has only one observation. The chain is built from TRBV27 and TRBJ2-7; tentative D call: TRBD2 (5 bases). The germline V gene has CDR1 MNHEY and CDR2 SMNVEV (reference sequence). The V and J ends lost 5 bases and 3 bases respectively, with 23 bases between them. The CDR3 covers 17 residues. The chain's CDR3 is CASSLTGRGHSFYEQYF. CDR3 sequence (DNA): TGTGCCAGCAGTCTTACCGGTCGGGGTCACTCCTTCTACGAGCAGTACTTC.

The V and J genes are TRBV2 and TRBJ1-2; D not certain. Germline CDR1 SNHLY, CDR2 FYNNEI. CDR3 length equals 13 residues. V lost 6 bases and J lost 2, with 10 bases in between. For the CDR3, the DNA is TGTGCCAGCAGGGACCGAAAAAACTATGGCTACACCTTC. This encodes CASRDRKNYGYTF.

The chain employs TRBV11-2 and TRBJ2-5, with 9 bases fitting TRBD2. The V gene's germline CDR1 is SGHAT and CDR2 FQNNGV. The V segment lost 3 bases and the J segment 4 bases; nucleotides outside the gene matches: 6. There are 15 residues in the CDR3. This chain's CDR3 is CASSFRGSGRETQYF. The CDR3 DNA is TGTGCCAGCAGCTTCCGTGGTAGCGGGAGAGAGACCCAGTACTTC.

V and J are TRBV19 and TRBJ1-2; a weak D match, TRBD1 (6 bases). V dropped 7 bases and J dropped 3 bases, with 12 bases sitting between them. CDR1 is LNHDA and CDR2 is SQIVND in the germline V gene (reference sequence). There are 13 residues in the CDR3. CDR3 region: CASTRTAYYGYTF. CDR3 nucleotide sequence: TGTGCCAGTACCCGGACAGCCTACTATGGCTACACCTTC.

The chain carries TRBV25-1 and TRBJ2-5; the match to TRBD1 covers 12 bases. The V segment lost 4 bases and the J segment 11 bases; nucleotides outside the gene matches: 14. This CDR3 region has 16 residues. Germline V gives CDR1 MGHDK, CDR2 SYGVNS. This CDR3 is CASSGRGDRGPQWQYF. The DNA for the CDR3 is TGTGCCAGCAGTGGGAGGGGGGACAGGGGGCCACAATGGCAGTACTTC.

This clone was counted a few times. The chain recombines TRBV5-1 with TRBJ2-3, with D unresolved. This CDR3 is 13 amino acids long. Trimming stripped 4 bases from V and 0 bases from J, with 6 bases between. The V gene's germline CDR1 is SGHRS and CDR2 YFSETQ. CDR3 coding DNA: TGCGCCAGCAGCCATGACAGCACAGATACGCAGTATTTT. Its protein product is CASSHDSTDTQYF.

V and J are TRBV10-3 and TRBJ2-1; maybe TRBD2 (5 bases). The CDR3 contains 15 residues. V lost 5 bases and J lost 0, with 11 bases in between. The germline CDR1 and CDR2 sequences are ENHRY and SYGVKD. The CDR3 sequence is CAISPDEGSYNEQFF. In DNA form, the CDR3 reads TGTGCCATCAGTCCCGATGAGGGCTCCTACAATGAGCAGTTCTTC.

This clone was seen just once. This chain links TRBV18 with TRBJ2-1; D not certain. The germline CDR1 and CDR2 sequences are KGHSH and LQKENI. V lost 3 bases and J lost 1, with 4 bases in between. CDR3 size: 13 residues. CDR3 amino acids: CASSPESYNEQFF. In nucleotides, the CDR3 is TGTGCCAGCTCACCTGAATCCTACAATGAGCAGTTCTTC.